One TCR beta chain is described in this entry. The table came from immunoSEQ multiplex PCR; TCRdb's copy has only in-frame clones and leaves some out. The sample contains some 120,000 clones, about 95% of which appear only once. This entry is derived from a study of control samples from healthy donors and cancer patients. CDR3 length: 12 amino acids. The V segment lost 4 bases and the J segment 13 bases; nucleotides outside the gene matches: 5. The germline V gene has CDR1 MGHDK and CDR2 SYGVNS. The clonotype was recovered from a man aged 25-40 years in good health. The chain carries TRBV25-1 and TRBJ1-4; 8 bases are a match to TRBD1. The sample was blood. The CDR3 sequence is CASSVETGVLFF. For the CDR3, the DNA is TGTGCCAGCAGTGTCGAGACAGGGGTACTGTTTTTT.